This TCR beta chain was found in a study of T cell changes during pregnancy in multiple sclerosis. In its sample, this clone was seen a few times. Produced via immunoSEQ multiplex PCR; TCRdb's table is partial and in-frame only. In the table there are roughly 110,000 clones, about 90% of which are singletons. The germline V gene has CDR1 LNHNV and CDR2 YYDKDF (reference sequence). The CDR3 spans 15 residues. With V trimmed by 4 bases and J by 1 base, 3 bases remained unmatched. The chain links TRBV15 to TRBJ1-1, with 10 positions matching TRBD1. The sequencing used peripheral blood, collected before pregnancy. This TCR came from a female donor with multiple sclerosis, enrolled in a pregnancy study. The CDR3 DNA reads as TGTGCCACCAGCACTCGACAGGGGGCGAACACTGAAGCTTTCTTT. Translation gives CATSTRQGANTEAFF. Using reference TRBV15 and TRBJ1-1 for the parts outside the CDR3, the full variable domain is DAMVIQNPRYQVTQFGKPVTLSCSQTLNHNVMYWYQQKSSQAPKLLFHYYDKDFNNEADTPDNFQSRRPNTSFCFLDIRSPGLGDTAMYLCATSTRQGANTEAFFGQGTRLTVV.